A single T cell receptor (beta chain) is shown here with its context. The CDR3 totals 14 residues. The germline V and J ends were trimmed by 5 bases and 6 bases, with 13 bases remaining between them. Germline V lookup: CDR1 KGHDR, CDR2 SFDVKD. This sample was included in a study of CD8 T cells in Susac syndrome. TCR beta sequencing was performed on blood CD8+ and CD4+ T cells. The authors negatively isolated CD8+ and CD4+ T cells and FACS-enriched TEMRA cells. The RNA, roughly 0.45 to 1 ug, was put through reverse transcription using random hexamers. Amplification of TCR beta CDR3 was carried out by immunoSEQ multiplex PCR, which covered 54 Vbeta and 13 Jbeta segments. MiXCR was run by TCRdb on the immunoSEQ multiplex PCR reads, yielding one entry per CDR3 protein. This sample carries 100,000 to 150,000 distinct CDR3 sequences, over 85% of them seen once, and the ten largest clones take 0.065% to 0.09%.

The V and J genes are TRBV24-1 and TRBJ2-1; D is tentatively TRBD1 or TRBD2 (5 bases each). Sequencing was carried out using CD4+ T cells from PBMCs. The sequence was obtained from a human donor in good health. The CDR3: CATSVGDASNEQFF. CDR3 DNA sequence: TGTGCCACCAGTGTAGGGGACGCAAGCAATGAGCAGTTCTTC.